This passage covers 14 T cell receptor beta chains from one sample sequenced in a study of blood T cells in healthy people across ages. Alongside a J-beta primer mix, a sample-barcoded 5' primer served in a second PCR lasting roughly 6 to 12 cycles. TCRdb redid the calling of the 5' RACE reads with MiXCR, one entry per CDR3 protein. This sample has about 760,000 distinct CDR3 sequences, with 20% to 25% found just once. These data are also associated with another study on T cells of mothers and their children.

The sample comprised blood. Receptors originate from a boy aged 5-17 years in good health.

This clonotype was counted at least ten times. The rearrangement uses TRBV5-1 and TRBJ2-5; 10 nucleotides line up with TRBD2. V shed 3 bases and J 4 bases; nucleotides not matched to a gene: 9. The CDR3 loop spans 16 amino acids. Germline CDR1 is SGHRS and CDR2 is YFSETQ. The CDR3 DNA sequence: TGCGCCAGCAGCTGGTTAGCGGGAGGTCGGTCAGAGACCCAGTACTTC. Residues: CASSWLAGGRSETQYF.

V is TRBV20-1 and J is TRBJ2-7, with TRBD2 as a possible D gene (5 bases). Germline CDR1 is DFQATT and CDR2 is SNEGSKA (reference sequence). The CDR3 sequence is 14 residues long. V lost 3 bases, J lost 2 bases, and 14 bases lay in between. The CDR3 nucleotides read TGCAGTGCTAGTGTCTCGGAGAGGGCCTACGAGCAGTACTTC. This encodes CSASVSERAYEQYF.

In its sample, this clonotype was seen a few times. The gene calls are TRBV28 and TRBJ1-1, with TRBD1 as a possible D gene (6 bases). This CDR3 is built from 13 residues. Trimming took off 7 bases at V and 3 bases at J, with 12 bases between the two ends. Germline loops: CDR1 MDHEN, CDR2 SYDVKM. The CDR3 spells CASKKGGDTEAFF. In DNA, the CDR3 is TGTGCCAGCAAGAAGGGGGGGGACACTGAAGCTTTCTTT.

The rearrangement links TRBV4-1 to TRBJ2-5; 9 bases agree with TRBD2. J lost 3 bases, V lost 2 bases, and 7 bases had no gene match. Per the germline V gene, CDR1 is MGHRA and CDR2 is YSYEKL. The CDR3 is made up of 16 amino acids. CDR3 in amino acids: CASSQKGSGGKETQYF. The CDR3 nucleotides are TGCGCCAGCAGCCAAAAGGGTAGCGGGGGAAAAGAGACCCAGTACTTC.

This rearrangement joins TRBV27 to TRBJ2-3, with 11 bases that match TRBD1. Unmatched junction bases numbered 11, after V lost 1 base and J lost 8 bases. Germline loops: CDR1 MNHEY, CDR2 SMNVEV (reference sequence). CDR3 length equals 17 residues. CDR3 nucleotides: TGTGCCAGCAGTTTATGGGGCACGGACAGGGGGCGCGTTACGCAGTATTTT. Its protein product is CASSLWGTDRGRVTQYF.

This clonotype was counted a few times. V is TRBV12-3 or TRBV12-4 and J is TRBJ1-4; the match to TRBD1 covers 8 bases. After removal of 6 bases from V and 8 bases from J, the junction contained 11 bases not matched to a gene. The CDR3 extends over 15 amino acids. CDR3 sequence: CASRPPGGAGEKLFF. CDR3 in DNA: TGTGCCAGCAGACCACCAGGGGGCGCTGGGGAAAAACTGTTTTTT.

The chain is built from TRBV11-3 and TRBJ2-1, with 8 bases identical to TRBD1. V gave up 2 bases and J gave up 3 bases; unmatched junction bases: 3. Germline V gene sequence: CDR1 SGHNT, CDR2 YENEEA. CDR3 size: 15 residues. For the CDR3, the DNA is TGTGCCAGCAGCTTATTAGGACAGGGCTACAATGAGCAGTTCTTC. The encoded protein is CASSLLGQGYNEQFF.

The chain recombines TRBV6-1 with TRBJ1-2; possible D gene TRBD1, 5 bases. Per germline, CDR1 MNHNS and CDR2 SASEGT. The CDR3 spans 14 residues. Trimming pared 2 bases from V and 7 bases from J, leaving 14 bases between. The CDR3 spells CASSESGSSSGYTF. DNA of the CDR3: TGTGCCAGCAGTGAATCAGGGTCTAGTTCTGGCTACACCTTC.

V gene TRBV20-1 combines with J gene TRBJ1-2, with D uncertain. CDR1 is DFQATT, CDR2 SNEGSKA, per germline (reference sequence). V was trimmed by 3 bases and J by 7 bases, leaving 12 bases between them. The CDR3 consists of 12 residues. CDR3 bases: TGCAGTGCTAGTGCTGATTGGAGTGGCTACACCTTC. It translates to CSASADWSGYTF.

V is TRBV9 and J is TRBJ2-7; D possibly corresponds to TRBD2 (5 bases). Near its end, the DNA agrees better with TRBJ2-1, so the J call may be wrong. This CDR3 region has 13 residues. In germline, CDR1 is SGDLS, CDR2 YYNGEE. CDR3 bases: TGTGCCAGCAGCCCTATAGCGCAGAATGAGCAGTTCTTC. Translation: CASSPIAQNEQFF.

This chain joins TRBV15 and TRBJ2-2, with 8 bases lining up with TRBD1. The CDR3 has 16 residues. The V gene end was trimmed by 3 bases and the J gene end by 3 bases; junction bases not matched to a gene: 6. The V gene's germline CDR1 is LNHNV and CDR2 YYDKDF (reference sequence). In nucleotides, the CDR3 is TGTGCCACCAGCAGTAGACAGGGGCCTTACACCGGGGAGCTGTTTTTT. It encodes CATSSRQGPYTGELFF.

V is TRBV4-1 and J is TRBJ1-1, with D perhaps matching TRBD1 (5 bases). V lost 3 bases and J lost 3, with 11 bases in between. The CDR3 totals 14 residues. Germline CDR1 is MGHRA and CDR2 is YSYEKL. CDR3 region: CASSHRGADTEAFF. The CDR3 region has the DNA TGCGCCAGCAGCCATAGGGGCGCGGACACTGAAGCTTTCTTT.

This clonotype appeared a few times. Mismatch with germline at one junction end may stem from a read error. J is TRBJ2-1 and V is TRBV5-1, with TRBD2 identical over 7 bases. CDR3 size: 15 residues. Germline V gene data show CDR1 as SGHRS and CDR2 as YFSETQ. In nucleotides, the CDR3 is TGCGCCAGCAGCTTGGTGGCTAGCGGCTACAGTGAGCAGTTCTTC. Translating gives CASSLVASGYSEQFF.

CDR3 DNA: TGCAGCGTTAAAAAGCAGGACAGTCGGGGTGGCTACACCTTC. Protein product: CSVKKQDSRGGYTF. This chain uses TRBV29-1 with TRBJ1-2, with a tentative D call TRBD1 (6 bases). This CDR3 is 14 amino acids long. CDR1 SQVTM and CDR2 ANQGSEA come from the germline V gene. V lost 5 bases and J lost 7, with 20 bases in between.